The 8 T cell receptor beta chains given below trace back to one sample, sequenced in a study of CD8 T cells in ankylosing spondylitis. TCRdb reprocessed the 5' RACE reads via MiXCR and lists one record per CDR3 protein. The sample comprises a few hundred thousand distinct CDR3 sequences, around 20% of which are singletons, and under 55% rests with the top ten. Study results and limitations: About 8 highly homologous variants formed a TCR beta motif that appeared characteristic of ankylosing spondylitis blood.

These receptors' targets are unknown. The sequencing sample was made of blood, either unsorted or a sorted T cell fraction (not recorded which). These receptors all come from a male donor with ankylosing spondylitis.

This clonotype was detected only a few times. This chain links TRBV11-2 with TRBJ2-7, with 7 bases that match TRBD1. Germline CDR1 is SGHAT and CDR2 is FQNNGV. There are 14 residues in the CDR3. V shed 3 bases, J shed 3 bases, and the junction held 5 bases outside the gene matches. The CDR3 DNA is TGTGCCAGCAGCTTTTTACGACAGGGCTACGAGCAGTACTTC. Protein sequence: CASSFLRQGYEQYF.

V and J are TRBV28 and TRBJ1-5; 8 bases are shared with TRBD1. CDR3 size: 16 residues. J was trimmed by 3 bases and V by 2 bases; bases with no gene match: 6. Germline V gene sequence: CDR1 MDHEN, CDR2 SYDVKM. CDR3 sequence: CASSLLTGEVNQPQHF. CDR3 nucleotides: TGTGCCAGCAGTTTACTGACAGGGGAAGTCAATCAGCCCCAGCATTTT.

The chain recombines TRBV7-8 with TRBJ2-5; TRBD2 agrees at 10 bases. This CDR3 spans 16 amino acids. Germline V gives CDR1 SGHVS, CDR2 FQNEAQ. V lost 6 bases, J lost 1 base, and 8 bases stayed unmatched. CDR3 region: CASSQGAGGTQETQYF. CDR3 coding DNA: TGTGCCAGCAGTCAGGGAGCGGGGGGGACCCAAGAGACCCAGTACTTC.

There are a few counts of this clonotype. This sequence joins TRBV12-3 or TRBV12-4 and TRBJ2-1; 8 bases match TRBD2. CDR3 length: 13 amino acids. Trimming removed 7 bases from V and 7 bases from J; junction bases left unmatched: 6. This CDR3 reads CASTGGVWNEQFF. CDR3 DNA sequence: TGTGCCAGCACGGGAGGGGTTTGGAATGAGCAGTTCTTC.

The chain has TRBV6-4 and TRBJ1-3, with D hard to call. CDR3 size: 15 residues. Germline V gene sequence: CDR1 MRHNA, CDR2 SNTAGT. V gave up 7 bases and J gave up 1 base, with 14 bases separating them. This CDR3 is CASKNGRSSGNTIYF. DNA of the CDR3: TGTGCCAGCAAGAACGGGAGGTCGTCTGGAAACACCATATATTTT.

The chain employs TRBV12-3 or TRBV12-4 and TRBJ2-7; D remains unclear. The CDR3 loop spans 14 amino acids. V was pared by 3 bases and J by 2 bases, with 11 bases between. Here the CDR3 reads CASSLRLGTYEQYF. CDR3 nucleotide sequence: TGTGCCAGCAGTTTGCGATTGGGAACCTACGAGCAGTACTTC.

The chain joins TRBV20-1 to TRBJ2-7; D is perhaps TRBD1 (6 bases). The V gene lost 0 bases and the J gene lost 3 bases, with 12 bases spanning the gap. The germline V gene encodes CDR1 DFQATT and CDR2 SNEGSKA (reference sequence). The CDR3 is made up of 14 amino acids. The CDR3 bases are TGCAGTGCTAGAGATCTGGGGGCCAGCTACGAGCAGTACTTC. Its translation is CSARDLGASYEQYF.

The sample holds many counts of this clonotype. The gene calls are TRBV4-1 and TRBJ1-1; D may be TRBD1 (5 bases). Germline V gives CDR1 MGHRA, CDR2 YSYEKL. This CDR3 contains 15 residues. Trimming stripped 1 base from V and 5 bases from J, with 14 bases between. The CDR3 is CASSQGVGAGTEAFF. CDR3 DNA: TGCGCCAGCAGCCAAGGGGTAGGGGCAGGGACTGAAGCTTTCTTT.